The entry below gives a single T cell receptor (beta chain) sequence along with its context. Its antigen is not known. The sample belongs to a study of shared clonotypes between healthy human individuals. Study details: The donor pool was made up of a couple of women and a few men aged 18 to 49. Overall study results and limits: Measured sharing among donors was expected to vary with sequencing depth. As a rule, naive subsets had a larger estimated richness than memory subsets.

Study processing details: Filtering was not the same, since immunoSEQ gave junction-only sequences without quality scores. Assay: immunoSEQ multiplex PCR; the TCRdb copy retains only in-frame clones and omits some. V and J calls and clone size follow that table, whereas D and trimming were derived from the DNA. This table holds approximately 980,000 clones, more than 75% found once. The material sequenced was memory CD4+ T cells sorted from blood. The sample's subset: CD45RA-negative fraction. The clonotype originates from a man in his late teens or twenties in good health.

The CDR3 bases are TGCGCCAGCAGTGAGCAACGGGGCGACACCGGGGAGCTGTTTTTT. It encodes CASSEQRGDTGELFF. V and J are TRBV10-1 and TRBJ2-2; D tentatively fits TRBD1 or TRBD2 (5 bases each). The CDR3 has 15 residues. V gave up 2 bases and J gave up 3 bases, with 10 bases separating them. The germline CDR1 and CDR2 sequences are WNHNN and SYGVQD (reference sequence).